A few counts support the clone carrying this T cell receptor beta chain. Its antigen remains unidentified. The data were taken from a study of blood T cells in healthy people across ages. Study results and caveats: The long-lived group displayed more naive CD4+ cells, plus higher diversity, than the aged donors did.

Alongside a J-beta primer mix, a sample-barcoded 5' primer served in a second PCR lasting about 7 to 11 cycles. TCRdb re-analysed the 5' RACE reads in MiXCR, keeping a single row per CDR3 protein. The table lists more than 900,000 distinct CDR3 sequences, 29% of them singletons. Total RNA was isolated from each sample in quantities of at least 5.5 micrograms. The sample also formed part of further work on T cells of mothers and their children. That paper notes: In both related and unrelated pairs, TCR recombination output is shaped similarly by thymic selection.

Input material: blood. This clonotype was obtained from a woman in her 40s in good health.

The CDR3 loop is CASSLPGHINTGELFF. The CDR3 bases are TGTGCCAGCAGCTTACCGGGACACATAAACACCGGGGAGCTGTTTTTT. The chain combines TRBV5-6 with TRBJ2-2; D might be TRBD1 (6 bases). V gave up 2 bases and J gave up 2 bases, with 13 bases separating them. Looked up from germline, CDR1 is SGHDT and CDR2 is YYEEEE. The CDR3 contains 16 residues. The complete variable domain, with remaining parts taken from reference TRBV5-6 and TRBJ2-2, reads DAGVTQSPTHLIKTRGQQVTLRCSPKSGHDTVSWYQQALGQGPQFIFQYYEEEERQRGNFPDRFSGHQFPNYSSELNVNALLLGDSALYLCASSLPGHINTGELFFGEGSRLTVL.